The rows below give T cell receptor beta chains drawn from one sample of a study of T cell responses to AZD1222 COVID-19 vaccine. The protocol was immunoSEQ multiplex PCR, while the TCRdb copy is restricted to in-frame clones and leaves out a portion. The sample consists of some 100,000 clones, around nine tenths of them appearing once. The sample consisted of peripheral blood, taken on day 0 of AZD1222 vaccination. The receptors here all came from an adult in good health. Both conserved end residues are part of each CDR3. D genes are given only for firm matches. Clone size appears in some rows only: once, few, many, or a class for an expanded clone.

V	J	length	D	size	DNA	CDR3
TRBV5-1	TRBJ1-4	16	-	-	TGCGCCAGCAGCCCCCAAGTCTTGGGGGGTAATGAAAAACTGTTTTTT	CASSPQVLGGNEKLFF
TRBV5-6	TRBJ1-2	15	TRBD1	-	TGTGCCAGCACCTTGATGGGACAGGGGAACTATGGCTACACCTTC	CASTLMGQGNYGYTF
TRBV9	TRBJ2-7	14	TRBD1	-	TGTGCCAGCAGCACCCGGACAGGGGCGGGTGAGCAGTACTTC	CASSTRTGAGEQYF
TRBV27	TRBJ1-2	12	-	-	TGTGCCAGCAGTTTTCAGGGGAACGGCTACACCTTC	CASSFQGNGYTF
TRBV19	TRBJ2-3	15	TRBD1	-	TGTGCCAGTAGCCTCCGGGACAGGCTCACAGATACGCAGTATTTT	CASSLRDRLTDTQYF
TRBV11-3	TRBJ2-5	11	-	-	TGTGCCAGCAGCTTTCAAGAGACCCAGTACTTC	CASSFQETQYF
TRBV10-3	TRBJ2-5	16	TRBD1	-	TGTGCCATCAGCAAAGCCGGGACAGAAATAGCAGAGACCCAGTACTTC	CAISKAGTEIAETQYF
TRBV6-5	TRBJ2-5	12	-	few	TGTGCCAGTAGTCGGAGCTCAGAGACCCAGTACTTC	CASSRSSETQYF
TRBV5-6	TRBJ2-7	14	-	-	TGTGCCAGCAGCTTGGGGCAGGGGGGTATCGAGCAGTACTTC	CASSLGQGGIEQYF
TRBV3-1/TRBV3-2	TRBJ2-3	15	-	-	TGTGCCAGCAGCCAAGAAAGTGTGTTGGGAGATACGCAGTATTTT	CASSQESVLGDTQYF
TRBV7-9	TRBJ1-1	13	-	-	TGTGCCAGCAGCTTATTCGCAGGGACTGAAGCTTTCTTT	CASSLFAGTEAFF
TRBV24-1	TRBJ2-1	17	TRBD2	-	TGTGCCACCAGTGATTTGGCTAGCGGAAACTCCTACAATGAGCAGTTCTTC	CATSDLASGNSYNEQFF
TRBV6-5	TRBJ1-2	15	-	-	TGTGCCAGCACCTCTACGGGCAGGGACCGCTATGGCTACACCTTC	CASTSTGRDRYGYTF
TRBV25-1	TRBJ1-2	14	-	-	TGTGCCAGCAGTGACTTACAGGACCTCTATGGCTACACCTTC	CASSDLQDLYGYTF
TRBV5-1	TRBJ2-7	14	TRBD1	-	TGCGCCAGCAGCTCAGGGACAGCAATGTACGAGCAGTACTTC	CASSSGTAMYEQYF
TRBV18	TRBJ1-2	13	-	-	TGTGCCAGCTCCCGGGGCGGGTACTATGGCTACACCTTC	CASSRGGYYGYTF
TRBV12-3/TRBV12-4	TRBJ1-2	12	-	-	TGTGCCAGCAGTTTTTTTCGCTATGGCTACACCTTC	CASSFFRYGYTF
TRBV4-1	TRBJ2-3	16	-	-	TGCGCCAGCAGCCGTCTAGCGGAGGGGGGTCCAGATACGCAGTATTTT	CASSRLAEGGPDTQYF